These 7 T cell receptor beta chains were all obtained from the same sample, sequenced in a study of blood T cells in healthy people across ages (dated by TCRdb to 2014 to 2015). The protocol used for the library was 5' RACE. These reads were obtained on an Illumina HiSeq 2500. A second roughly 6 to 11 cycle PCR used a sample-barcoded 5' primer and a J-beta primer mix. TCRdb redid the processing of the public reads, applying fastp at Q25 and MiXCR, and retained in-frame beta chains. CDR3 protein duplicates are merged, each entry listing the most common genes and DNA. For this sample there are about 1.6 million distinct CDR3 sequences; around 35% appear just once. The ten largest clones take up around 11% of the sample. The sample consisted of blood. These receptors were obtained from a woman aged 25 to 39 in good health.

This clonotype was counted only a few times. CDR3 amino acids: CASTHFSGRGGTQYF. CDR3 nucleotide sequence: TGTGCCAGCACCCATTTCAGCGGGAGGGGTGGTACGCAGTATTTT. The chain links TRBV7-9 to TRBJ2-3; 10 bases are shared with TRBD2. The CDR3 consists of 15 residues. Germline V gives CDR1 SEHNR, CDR2 FQNEAQ (reference sequence). Losses at the gene ends were 7 bases for V and 8 bases for J; bases not matched to a gene: 12. Complete variable domain (other parts from reference TRBV7-9 and TRBJ2-3): DTGVSQNPRHKITKRGQNVTFRCDPISEHNRLYWYRQTLGQGPEFLTYFQNEAQLEKSRLLSDRFSAERPKGSFSTLEIQRTEQGDSAMYLCASTHFSGRGGTQYFGPGTRLTVL.

This chain links TRBV5-1 with TRBJ2-1, with unresolved D. CDR1 SGHRS and CDR2 YFSETQ come from the germline V gene. The CDR3 runs to 15 residues. V was shortened by 0 bases and J by 2 bases, with 9 bases between the two germline ends. The CDR3 region is CASSLEGRPYNEQFF. CDR3 nucleotide sequence: TGCGCCAGCAGCTTGGAAGGGCGGCCCTACAATGAGCAGTTCTTC.

This clonotype was recorded at least ten times. One junction end disagrees with the germline gene, perhaps due to a read error. The chain couples TRBV4-1 to TRBJ2-1, with D unresolved. CDR3 length: 15 amino acids. Germline CDR1 and CDR2: MGHRA and YSYEKL. The CDR3 sequence is CASSQAGSSYNEQFF. The CDR3 nucleotides read TGTGCCAGCAGCCAGGCTGGCAGCTCCTACAATGAGCAGTTCTTC.

The V call is TRBV7-2, the J call TRBJ2-3; 10 bases are a match to TRBD2. Germline trimming cut 3 bases from V and 2 bases from J; bases unmatched to any gene: 5. The CDR3 extends over 16 amino acids. Germline V gene sequence: CDR1 SGHTA, CDR2 FQGNSA. The CDR3 DNA sequence: TGTGCCAGCAGCTTGGGACTAGCGCAACTCACAGATACGCAGTATTTT. Its translation: CASSLGLAQLTDTQYF.

This clonotype has at least ten counts. The chain has TRBV29-1 and TRBJ2-5; 9 nucleotides match TRBD2. The CDR3 has 15 amino acids. J was trimmed by 4 bases and V by 6 bases; bases with no gene match: 12. The V gene's germline CDR1 is SQVTM and CDR2 ANQGSEA. Here the CDR3 DNA reads TGCAGCGTCTCGAGGGGGCGGGAGGGCTCAGAGACCCAGTACTTC. It yields the protein CSVSRGREGSETQYF.

The chain combines TRBV20-1 with TRBJ2-1, with 7 bases lining up with TRBD2. Germline V gives CDR1 DFQATT, CDR2 SNEGSKA (reference sequence). After removal of 1 base from V and 8 bases from J, the junction contained 11 bases not matched to a gene. The CDR3 consists of 15 residues. CDR3: CSARAAGVSPDEQFF. Here the CDR3 DNA reads TGCAGTGCTAGAGCCGCGGGAGTGTCCCCCGATGAGCAGTTCTTC.

This clonotype was observed at least ten times. The chain couples TRBV7-2 to TRBJ2-1; D unresolved. CDR1 is SGHTA and CDR2 is FQGNSA in the germline V gene. This CDR3 comprises 13 residues. V lost 4 bases and J lost 6, with 10 bases in between. DNA for the CDR3: TGTGCCAGCAGCTCACGGACCACCAATGAGCAGTTCTTC. Encoded protein: CASSSRTTNEQFF.